This entry lists 17 T cell receptor beta chains sequenced from one sample in a study of blood T cell repertoires in COVID-19. Sequencing was performed with immunoSEQ multiplex PCR; in TCRdb, only in-frame clones are kept and a portion is missing. The sample carries 200,000 to 250,000 clones, approximately 84% recorded once. Sequencing was performed on peripheral blood. The receptors come from a woman aged 50 to 60 with active or convalescent COVID-19.

The chain joins TRBV14 to TRBJ1-2; 7 bases fit TRBD1. After removal of 5 bases from V and 6 bases from J, the junction contained 18 bases not matched to a gene. The length of the CDR3 is 17 residues. In germline, CDR1 is SGHDN, CDR2 FVKESK. The CDR3 spells CASSSTLLEGALHGYTF. The DNA for the CDR3 is TGTGCCAGCAGCTCTACCCTTTTGGAGGGGGCGCTTCATGGCTACACCTTC.

The gene calls are TRBV11-2 and TRBJ2-2; the match to TRBD2 covers 12 bases. CDR1 and CDR2 (germline): SGHAT, FQNNGV. The CDR3 has 18 amino acids. V shed 6 bases, J shed 5 bases, and the junction held 13 bases outside the gene matches. CDR3 loop: CASRTRVGLAGRTGELFF. CDR3 sequence (DNA): TGTGCCAGCAGAACCCGCGTCGGACTAGCGGGAAGGACCGGGGAGCTGTTTTTT.

This chain uses TRBV30 with TRBJ1-4, with D tentatively TRBD1 (5 bases). There are 12 residues in the CDR3. Trimming cost V 5 bases and J 8 bases, with 12 bases left between them. Germline CDR1 and CDR2: GTSNPN and SVGIG (reference sequence). The chain's CDR3 is CAWGGEGEKLFF. CDR3 DNA: TGTGCCTGGGGGGGAGAAGGAGAAAAACTGTTTTTT.

The rearrangement joins TRBV9 to TRBJ1-3; 12 nucleotides agree with TRBD1. Germline lookup yields CDR1 SGDLS and CDR2 YYNGEE. The V and J ends lost 4 bases and 0 bases, in that order; junction bases with no gene match: 8. This CDR3 contains 18 residues. The DNA of the CDR3 is TGTGCCAGCAGCCTCCGGGACAGGGGGCTGAGCTCTGGAAACACCATATATTTT. It specifies CASSLRDRGLSSGNTIYF.

The rearrangement joins TRBV21-1 to TRBJ2-7; no check of the table's D call, TRBD2, against the DNA was made. TRBV21-1 counts as a pseudogene. The CDR3 runs to 14 residues. The CDR3 DNA reads TGTGCCAGCAGGACTAGCGGGGGACCTTACGAGCAGTACGTC. Amino acids: CASRTSGGPYEQYV.

V usage is TRBV5-4 and J usage is TRBJ2-1; 9 bases agree with TRBD1. This CDR3 comprises 16 residues. V dropped 0 bases and J dropped 2; count of bases not matched to a gene: 3. Germline-derived CDR1 and CDR2 are SGHNT and YYREEE (reference sequence). CDR3 DNA sequence: TGTGCCAGCAGCTTGGGGGGACAGGGACCCTACAATGAGCAGTTCTTC. Amino acid sequence: CASSLGGQGPYNEQFF.

The chain joins TRBV11-1 to TRBJ2-3, with 7 bases aligning to TRBD2. CDR1 is SGHAT, CDR2 FQDESV, per germline (reference sequence). The junction had 7 bases not matched to a gene; V was cut back by 5 bases and J by 2 bases. This CDR3 contains 15 residues. The CDR3 reads CASSAASGVTDTQYF. The CDR3 DNA reads as TGTGCCAGCAGCGCAGCTAGCGGAGTCACAGATACGCAGTATTTT.

The chain employs TRBV5-1 and TRBJ1-3, with TRBD1 matching over 8 bases. This CDR3 has 16 amino acids. The junction had 7 bases not matched to a gene; V was cut back by 4 bases and J by 1 base. The V gene's germline CDR1 is SGHRS and CDR2 YFSETQ. The CDR3: CASSADRGQSGNTIYF. The CDR3 region has the DNA TGCGCCAGCAGCGCCGACAGGGGTCAGTCTGGAAACACCATATATTTT.

CDR3 nucleotides: TGTGCCAGCAGTGGGATAGTGGGAAGGGGAGAGACCCAGTACTTC. It translates to CASSGIVGRGETQYF. V gene TRBV7-9 combines with J gene TRBJ2-5; D possibly corresponds to TRBD1 (5 bases). The CDR3 sequence is 15 residues long. Trimming shortened V by 6 bases and J by 4 bases, and 18 bases separated the two germline ends. Germline CDR1 is SEHNR and CDR2 is FQNEAQ (reference sequence).

The V call is TRBV6-5, the J call TRBJ2-1; TRBD2 agrees at 13 bases. CDR3 size: 14 residues. Germline assignment: CDR1 MNHEY and CDR2 SVGAGI. V trimming: 5 bases; J trimming: 8 bases; junction bases outside the gene matches: 3. The DNA for the CDR3 is TGTGCCAGCAGTAGGACTAGCGGGGGCTATGAGCAGTTCTTC. This translates into CASSRTSGGYEQFF.

This clone came up a few times. The gene calls are TRBV24-1 and TRBJ1-5; TRBD1 aligns across 10 bases. Germline CDR1 KGHDR, CDR2 SFDVKD. V lost 9 bases and J lost 2; bases outside the gene matches: 6. There are 15 residues in the CDR3. The CDR3, as DNA: TGTGCCACCGGGGTTGGGACAGGGGGCAATCAGCCCCAGCATTTT. Its protein product is CATGVGTGGNQPQHF.

The rearrangement joins TRBV6-5 to TRBJ2-7, with unresolved D. V lost 6 bases and J lost 0, with 6 bases in between. The CDR3 covers 12 residues. Germline V gives CDR1 MNHEY, CDR2 SVGAGI. CDR3 in DNA: TGTGCCAGCAGGGGCGACTCCTACGAGCAGTACTTC. It specifies CASRGDSYEQYF.

This clone was recorded once. This chain joins TRBV18 and TRBJ1-1, with 7 bases that match TRBD1. Germline CDR1 is KGHSH and CDR2 is LQKENI. CDR3 size: 16 residues. V shed 3 bases, J shed 2 bases, and the junction held 9 bases outside the gene matches. CDR3 protein: CASSPREGAVNTEAFF. In nucleotides, the CDR3 is TGTGCCAGCTCACCTAGAGAGGGGGCGGTCAACACTGAAGCTTTCTTT. Full variable domain (missing parts from reference TRBV18 and TRBJ1-1): NAGVMQNPRHLVRRRGQEARLRCSPMKGHSHVYWYRQLPEEGLKFMVYLQKENIIDESGMPKERFSAEFPKEGPSILRIQQVVRGDSAAYFCASSPREGAVNTEAFFGQGTRLTVV.

The chain uses TRBV5-4 and TRBJ1-3; D is unresolved. Germline-derived CDR1 and CDR2 are SGHNT and YYREEE (reference sequence). The CDR3 contains 14 residues. With 6 bases removed from V and 0 bases from J, the gap between germline ends came to 10 bases. The CDR3 here is CASTGQASGNTIYF. The CDR3 DNA reads as TGTGCCAGCACCGGCCAGGCCTCTGGAAACACCATATATTTT.

This rearrangement joins TRBV9 to TRBJ2-2; 8 positions match TRBD1. Germline V CDR1 and CDR2: SGDLS, YYNGEE. CDR3 size: 15 residues. The junction had 11 bases not matched to a gene; V was cut back by 7 bases and J by 6 bases. For the CDR3, the DNA is TGTGCCAGCGGGACAGGTAGACGATCACCCGGGGAGCTGTTTTTT. Its protein product is CASGTGRRSPGELFF.

The chain uses TRBV28 and TRBJ1-2; the D gene is possibly TRBD1 (6 bases). This CDR3 contains 11 residues. The V gene lost 4 bases and the J gene lost 8 bases, with 8 bases spanning the gap. The V gene's germline CDR1 is MDHEN and CDR2 SYDVKM. The CDR3 region has the DNA TGTGCCAGCAGTTCCGGGACAGGCTACACCTTC. As protein: CASSSGTGYTF.

The rearrangement links TRBV10-2 to TRBJ1-5, with no clear D. The V end lost 2 bases, the J end lost 0 bases, and 11 bases lay between the germline ends. Looked up from germline, CDR1 is WSHSY and CDR2 is SAAADI. The CDR3 contains 16 residues. The CDR3 is CASSELQSTSNQPQHF. Here the CDR3 DNA reads TGCGCCAGCAGTGAGCTACAGAGTACTAGCAATCAGCCCCAGCATTTT.